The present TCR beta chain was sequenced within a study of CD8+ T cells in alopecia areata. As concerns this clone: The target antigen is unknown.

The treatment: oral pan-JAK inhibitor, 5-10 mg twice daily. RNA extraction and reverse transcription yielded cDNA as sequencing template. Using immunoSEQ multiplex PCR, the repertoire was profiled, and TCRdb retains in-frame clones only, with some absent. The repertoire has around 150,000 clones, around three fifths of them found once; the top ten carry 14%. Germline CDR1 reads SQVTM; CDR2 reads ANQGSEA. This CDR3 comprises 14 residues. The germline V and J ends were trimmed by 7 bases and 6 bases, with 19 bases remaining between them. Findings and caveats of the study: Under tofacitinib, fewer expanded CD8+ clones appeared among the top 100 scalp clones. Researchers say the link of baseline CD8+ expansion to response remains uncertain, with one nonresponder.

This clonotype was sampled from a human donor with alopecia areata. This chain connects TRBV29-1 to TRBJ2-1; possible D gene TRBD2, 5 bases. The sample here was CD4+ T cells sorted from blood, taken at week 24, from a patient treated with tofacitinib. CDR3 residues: CSAPPGPRGNEQFF. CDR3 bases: TGCAGCGCCCCGCCGGGTCCCCGGGGCAATGAGCAGTTCTTC.